These 3 T cell receptor beta chains originate from one sample sequenced in a study of OX40 agonist ivuxolimab in advanced cancers. The library was obtained by the immunoSEQ multiplex PCR assay. Sourced from immuneACCESS, this table was stored by TCRdb with only in-frame sequences that have V and J called. A share of the clones is absent; for the studies checked, an unresolved V gene accounts for under half, and the remainder has no known explanation. The sample data list 72,000 or so clones, and approximately 90% of these were observed just once. Approximately 1.3% of the sample is held by the ten biggest clonotypes. Sample: CD4+ or CD8+ T cells sorted from blood, taken in a trial of the OX40 agonist ivuxolimab. These receptors originate from an adult with an advanced solid tumor such as melanoma, head and neck, liver or kidney cancer.

Only one count was recorded for this clone. The V call is TRBV10-2, the J call TRBJ2-5, with 9 bases aligning to TRBD1. Per the germline V gene, CDR1 is WSHSY and CDR2 is SAAADI. Unmatched junction bases numbered 4, after V lost 8 bases and J lost 3 bases. This CDR3 is built from 13 residues. This chain's CDR3 is CASGQGWKETQYF. The CDR3 bases are TGCGCCAGCGGACAGGGGTGGAAAGAGACCCAGTACTTC.

A single count supports this clone. V and J are TRBV19 and TRBJ2-4; tentative D call: TRBD2 (6 bases). Germline-derived CDR1 and CDR2 are LNHDA and SQIVND (reference sequence). Trimming removed 5 bases from V and 0 bases from J, with 14 bases in between. There are 16 residues in the CDR3. CDR3 bases: TGTGCCAGTAGTCCCCCGGGACTTCTAGCCAAAAACATTCAGTACTTC. Amino acid sequence: CASSPPGLLAKNIQYF.

V gene TRBV4-1 combines with J gene TRBJ2-2, with D uncertain. Germline CDR1 reads MGHRA; CDR2 reads YSYEKL. The CDR3 is 15 amino acids. The V end lost 3 bases, the J end lost 0 bases, and 8 bases lay between the germline ends. CDR3 protein: CASSHPGSNTGELFF. CDR3 nucleotides: TGCGCCAGCAGCCACCCTGGGTCGAACACCGGGGAGCTGTTTTTT.